The entry that follows covers one TCR beta chain sequence. There is no known antigen for this receptor. Base qualities were left out, and no much larger clone turns up one base away. The data were obtained in a study of early T cells in non-severe SARS-CoV-2 infection (dated by TCRdb to the early 2020s). Looking at the study overall: Because TCR sequencing relied on bulk RNA taken from unsorted whole blood, pairing of alpha and beta chains was not possible.

This was a case-control study nested in a cohort of healthcare workers in London, UK, who had nasopharyngeal swab PCR tests and blood samples taken every week. Between 23 and 31 March 2020, the week of the UK lockdown, healthcare workers were enrolled and then followed up weekly for as long as 16 weeks. V is clipped by 0 bases and J by 7 bases, and the sequence between their germline boundaries is 9 bases long. From the germline V gene, CDR1 is WSHSY and CDR2 is SAAADI. The CDR3 holds 13 amino acids from the cysteine to the phenylalanine. The sequence is cut down to CDR3 DNA, 39 bases in frame from base 1. Results and caveats for the whole study, not just this receptor: VDJdb matching was skewed toward anti-spike CD8 responses and likely underestimated virus-specific expansions, missing private and CD4 specificities.

The method was 5' RACE. Sequencing was performed on a NextSeq 500. In the TCR library protocol, unique molecular identifiers were attached to individual cDNA molecules to correct for PCR bias and sequencing error. Both TCR alpha and beta chains were sequenced, and tight co-correlation was observed between alpha and beta sequence abundances in each sample. The paper's processing steps were these. Decombinator V4 was used to annotate TCR sequences for V gene, J gene and CDR3. TCRs were defined as expanded if a significant change between any two time points was detected under a Poisson model with p below 0.0001. TCR abundances were normalised to the total number of TCRs sequenced per sample and expressed as counts per million. TRAV1-2 paired with TRAJ12, TRAJ20 or TRAJ33 defined MAIT TCRs, while TRAV10 paired with TRAJ18 defined iNKT TCRs. VDJdb, accessed 1 November 2021, was searched for CMV, EBV and SARS-CoV-2 annotated TCRs, excluding TCRs annotated for multiple antigens. In TCRdb, the public reads were trimmed at Q25 with fastp and aligned with MiXCR, with productive beta chains retained. Rows are combined by CDR3 protein, so each entry shows the most common genes and DNA. The V and J calls were determined by TCRdb, not by the authors. This sample comprises 48,000 or so distinct CDR3 sequences, around 6.4% of them detected only once. The leading ten clones occupy around 7% of the sample.

The chain was built from TRBV10-2 and TRBJ2-5; TRBD2 is perhaps the D gene, given 6 matching bases. This TCR was recovered from an adult who was a healthcare worker with PCR-confirmed SARS-CoV-2 infection or an uninfected control (not recorded which). The material was whole blood, obtained at baseline. DNA sequence: TGCGCCAGCAGTGAGTCAGGACTAAGGACCCAGTACTTC. This translates into CASSESGLRTQYF.